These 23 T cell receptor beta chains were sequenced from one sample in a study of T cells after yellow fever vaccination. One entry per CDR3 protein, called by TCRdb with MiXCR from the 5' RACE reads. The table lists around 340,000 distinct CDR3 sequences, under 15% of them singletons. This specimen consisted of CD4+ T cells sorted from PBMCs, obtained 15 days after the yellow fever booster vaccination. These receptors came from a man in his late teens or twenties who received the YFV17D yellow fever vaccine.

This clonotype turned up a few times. CDR3 sequence reads: CASSLRALAGELFF. The CDR3 coding sequence is TGCGCCAGCAGCTTGCGGGCCCTGGCTGGGGAGCTGTTTTTT. This chain links TRBV5-1 with TRBJ2-2; no firm D call. The germline gives CDR1 SGHRS, CDR2 YFSETQ. This CDR3 comprises 14 residues. The ends were cut back, 1 base at V and 8 bases at J, with 12 bases in the middle.

In DNA, the CDR3 is TGTGCCAGCAGTCAACTAGGGACAGCCAGCACAGATACGCAGTATTTT. This encodes CASSQLGTASTDTQYF. V usage is TRBV28 and J usage is TRBJ2-3; 7 bases map to TRBD1. The CDR3 spans 16 residues. Trimming at V came to 5 bases and at J to 0 bases, leaving 8 bases not matched to a gene. Germline CDR1 MDHEN, CDR2 SYDVKM.

The CDR3 nucleotides are TGTGCCAGCAGCCCCTTCGGGATCCAAGAGACCCAGTACTTC. Amino acids: CASSPFGIQETQYF. V usage is TRBV9 and J usage is TRBJ2-5, with a tentative D call TRBD2 (5 bases). Germline assignment: CDR1 SGDLS and CDR2 YYNGEE. The CDR3 totals 14 residues. Trimming took 4 bases from V and 1 from J, leaving 11 bases between them.

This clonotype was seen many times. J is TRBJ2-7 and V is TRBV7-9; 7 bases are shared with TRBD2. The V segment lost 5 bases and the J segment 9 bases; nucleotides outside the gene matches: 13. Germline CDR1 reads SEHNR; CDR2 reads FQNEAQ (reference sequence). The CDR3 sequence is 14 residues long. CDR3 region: CASSRPSLSGVQYF. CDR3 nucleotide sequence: TGTGCCAGCAGCCGGCCTAGTCTAAGCGGGGTGCAGTACTTC.

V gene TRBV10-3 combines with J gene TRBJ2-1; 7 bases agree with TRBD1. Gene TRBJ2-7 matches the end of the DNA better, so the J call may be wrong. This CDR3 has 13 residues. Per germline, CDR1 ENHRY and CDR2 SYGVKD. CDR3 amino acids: CAITGTEYNEQYF. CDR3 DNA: TGTGCCATAACCGGGACAGAGTACAATGAGCAGTACTTC.

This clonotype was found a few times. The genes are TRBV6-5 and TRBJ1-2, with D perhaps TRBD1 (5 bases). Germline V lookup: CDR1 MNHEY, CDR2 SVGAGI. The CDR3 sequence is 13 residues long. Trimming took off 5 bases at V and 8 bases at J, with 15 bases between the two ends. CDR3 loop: CASSPDSTRGYTF. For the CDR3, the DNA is TGTGCCAGCAGTCCCGACAGTACCCGGGGCTACACCTTC.

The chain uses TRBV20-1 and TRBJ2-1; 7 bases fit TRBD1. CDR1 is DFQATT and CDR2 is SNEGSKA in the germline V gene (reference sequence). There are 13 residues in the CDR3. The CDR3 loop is CRAGGSSYNEQFF. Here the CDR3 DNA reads TGCAGGGCAGGGGGTAGCTCCTACAATGAGCAGTTCTTC.

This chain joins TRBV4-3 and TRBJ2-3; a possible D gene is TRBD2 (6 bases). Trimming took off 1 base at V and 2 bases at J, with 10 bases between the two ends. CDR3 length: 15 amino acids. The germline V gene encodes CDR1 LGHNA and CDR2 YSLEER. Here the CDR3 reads CASSQAPGVTDTQYF. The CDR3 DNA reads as TGCGCCAGCAGCCAAGCCCCGGGGGTCACAGATACGCAGTATTTT.

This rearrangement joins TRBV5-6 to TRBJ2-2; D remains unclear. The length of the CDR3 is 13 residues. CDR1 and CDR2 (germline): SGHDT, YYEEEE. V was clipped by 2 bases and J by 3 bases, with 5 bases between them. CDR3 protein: CASSFSYTGELFF. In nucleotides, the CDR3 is TGTGCCAGCAGCTTTTCCTACACCGGGGAGCTGTTTTTT.

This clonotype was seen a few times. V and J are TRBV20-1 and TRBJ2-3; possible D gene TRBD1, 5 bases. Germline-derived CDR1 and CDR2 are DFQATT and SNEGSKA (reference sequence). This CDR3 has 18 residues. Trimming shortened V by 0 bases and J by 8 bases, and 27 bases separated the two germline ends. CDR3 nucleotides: TGCAGTGCTAGAGATGGGGAAAGGGTGGGGCTAGTCACCTCTACGCAGTATTTT. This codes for CSARDGERVGLVTSTQYF.

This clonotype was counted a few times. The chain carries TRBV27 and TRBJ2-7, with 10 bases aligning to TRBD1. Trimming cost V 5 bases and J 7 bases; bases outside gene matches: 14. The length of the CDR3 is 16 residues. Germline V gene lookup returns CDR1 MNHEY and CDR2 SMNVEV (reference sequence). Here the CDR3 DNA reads TGTGCCAGCAGTCCAGAGAGACAGGGGGCGCCGGGAGAGCAGTACTTC. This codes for CASSPERQGAPGEQYF.

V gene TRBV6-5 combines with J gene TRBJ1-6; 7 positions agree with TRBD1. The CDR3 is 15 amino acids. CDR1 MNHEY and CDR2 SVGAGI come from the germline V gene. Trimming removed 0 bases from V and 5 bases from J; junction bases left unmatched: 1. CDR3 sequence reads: CASSYSTGNNSPLHF. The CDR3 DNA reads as TGTGCCAGCAGTTACTCGACAGGGAATAATTCACCCCTCCACTTT.

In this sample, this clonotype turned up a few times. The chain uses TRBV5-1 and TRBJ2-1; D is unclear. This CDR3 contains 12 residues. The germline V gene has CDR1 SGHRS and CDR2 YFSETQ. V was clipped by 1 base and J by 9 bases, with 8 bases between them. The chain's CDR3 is CASSLNPGEQFF. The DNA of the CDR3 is TGCGCCAGCAGCTTGAACCCAGGTGAGCAGTTCTTC.

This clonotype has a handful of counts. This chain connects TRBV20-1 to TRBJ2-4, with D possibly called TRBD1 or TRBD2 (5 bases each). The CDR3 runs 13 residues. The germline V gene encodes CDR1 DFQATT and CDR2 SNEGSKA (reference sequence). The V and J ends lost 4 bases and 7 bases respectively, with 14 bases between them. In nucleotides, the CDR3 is TGCAGTGCTACCGGGACCTGGGGGAACATTCAGTACTTC. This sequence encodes CSATGTWGNIQYF.

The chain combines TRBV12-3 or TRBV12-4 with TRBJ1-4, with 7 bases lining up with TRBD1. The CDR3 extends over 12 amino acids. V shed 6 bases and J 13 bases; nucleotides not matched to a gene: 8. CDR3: CASRSTGRVLFF. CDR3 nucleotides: TGTGCCAGCAGATCGACAGGGCGAGTACTGTTTTTT.

The chain's CDR3 is CASSQEVGNVQYF. CDR3 nucleotide sequence: TGTGCCAGCAGCCAAGAGGTGGGGAACGTGCAGTATTTT. This chain joins TRBV3-1 and TRBJ2-3, with D uncertain. The germline CDR1 and CDR2 sequences are LGHDT and YNNKEL (reference sequence). The V end lost 0 bases, the J end lost 11 bases, and 12 bases lay between the germline ends. The CDR3 is 13 residues long.

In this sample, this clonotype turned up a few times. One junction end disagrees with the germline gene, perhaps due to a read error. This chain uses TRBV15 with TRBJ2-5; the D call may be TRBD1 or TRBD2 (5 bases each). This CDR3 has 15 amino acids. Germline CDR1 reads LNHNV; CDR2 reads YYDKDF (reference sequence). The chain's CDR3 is CATSRDYNPTGPMGF. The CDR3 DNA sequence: TGTGCCACCAGCAGAGATTACAATCCCACGGGACCCATGGGCTTC.

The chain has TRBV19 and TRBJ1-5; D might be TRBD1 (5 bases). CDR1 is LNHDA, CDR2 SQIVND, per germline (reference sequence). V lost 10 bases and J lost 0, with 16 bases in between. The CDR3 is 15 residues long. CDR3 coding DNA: TGTGCCACCACTTGGGGCTTCTATAGCAATCAGCCCCAGCATTTT. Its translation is CATTWGFYSNQPQHF.

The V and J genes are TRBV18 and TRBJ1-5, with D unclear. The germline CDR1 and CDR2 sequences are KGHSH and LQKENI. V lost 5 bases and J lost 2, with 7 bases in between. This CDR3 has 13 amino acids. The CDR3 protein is CASSMRGNQPQHF. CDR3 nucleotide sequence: TGTGCCAGCTCAATGAGAGGCAATCAGCCCCAGCATTTT.

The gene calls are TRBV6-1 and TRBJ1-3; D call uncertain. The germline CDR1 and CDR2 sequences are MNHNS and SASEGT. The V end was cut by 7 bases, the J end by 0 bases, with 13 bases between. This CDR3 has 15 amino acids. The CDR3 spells CASIGGWSSGNTIYF. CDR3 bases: TGTGCCAGCATAGGAGGGTGGAGCTCTGGAAACACCATATATTTT.

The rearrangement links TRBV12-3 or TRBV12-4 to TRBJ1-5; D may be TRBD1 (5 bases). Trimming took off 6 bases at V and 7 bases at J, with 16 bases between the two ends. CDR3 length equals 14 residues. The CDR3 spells CASSFIGGEQPQHF. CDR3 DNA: TGTGCCAGCAGCTTCATCGGGGGTGAGCAGCCCCAGCATTTT.

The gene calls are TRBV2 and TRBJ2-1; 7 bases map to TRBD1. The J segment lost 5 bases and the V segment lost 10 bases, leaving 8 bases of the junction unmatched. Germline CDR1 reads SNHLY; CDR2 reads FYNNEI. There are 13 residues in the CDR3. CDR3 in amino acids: CANDRAPNNEQFF. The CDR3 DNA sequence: TGTGCCAACGACAGGGCTCCCAACAATGAGCAGTTCTTC.

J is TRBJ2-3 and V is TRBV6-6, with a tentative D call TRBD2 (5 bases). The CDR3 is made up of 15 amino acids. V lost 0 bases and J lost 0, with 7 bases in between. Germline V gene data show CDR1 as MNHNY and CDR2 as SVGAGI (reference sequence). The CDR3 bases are TGTGCCAGCAGTTACTCGAGGGCTAGCACAGATACGCAGTATTTT. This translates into CASSYSRASTDTQYF.